Here is one TCR beta chain with its context. Its antigen is unknown. The PCR ran on 60 Vbeta and 13 Jbeta primers. TCRdb's table, derived via immunoSEQ multiplex PCR, lists solely in-frame clones and lacks some. In the table there are about 83,000 clones, roughly 76% of which are singletons. The data derive from a study of cytomegalovirus exposure and HLA in healthy donors. Study observations and caveats: A link between a missense DCLRE1C variant and TCR beta V- and J-gene trimming emerged from a later analysis. Rare TCR sequences predominated, though certain public TCRs were found in many donors.

V trimming: 3 bases; J trimming: 4 bases; junction bases outside the gene matches: 5. The CDR3 totals 15 residues. The germline V gene encodes CDR1 LNHNV and CDR2 YYDKDF (reference sequence). Sequencing used PBMCs. This clonotype was obtained from a woman in her 30s in good health and CMV-seronegative. J is TRBJ2-2 and V is TRBV15; 7 nucleotides agree with TRBD1. CDR3 sequence: CATSRRSGGTGELFF. The CDR3, as DNA: TGTGCCACCAGCAGGCGCTCAGGGGGCACCGGGGAGCTGTTTTTT.